The TCR beta chain under discussion was sequenced for a study of T cell repertoires in cytomegalovirus infection. Whole-study context: From public TCR beta signatures came an indication of both CMV infection and matching HLA type. Overall study findings and caveats: Ex vivo responses were dominated by HLA-C-restricted CMV-specific TCR beta clonotypes. The cumulative frequency of public TCR beta families identified carriers of CMV plus the relevant HLA.

In regard to this clonotype: No antigen is known for it.

Trimming took 4 bases from V and 3 from J; bases not matched to a gene: 8. In germline, CDR1 is DFQATT, CDR2 SNEGSKA (reference sequence). This CDR3 is built from 15 residues. TCRdb analysed the reads with MiXCR anew, one entry per CDR3 protein. The sample includes around 740,000 distinct CDR3 sequences, 35% to 40% of them seen just once. This chain links TRBV20-1 with TRBJ2-2; 7 bases map to TRBD2. Material for sequencing was PBMCs. This TCR was sampled from a human donor in good health (CMV status not recorded). Some clones in this sample may be carry-over from other donors' samples. CDR3 sequence: CSAKKGGGYTGELFF. The CDR3 coding sequence is TGCAGTGCTAAGAAGGGCGGGGGTTACACCGGGGAGCTGTTTTTT.